This entry is about one T cell receptor (beta chain). The antigen it binds to is not known. Per-base qualities were not stored, and no clone one base away is much larger. This specimen belongs to a study of human T cells and chemical hapten exposure (dated by TCRdb to 2020 to 2023). For the study in its entirety: For sensitization, 2% DPC in acetone was applied to a roughly 2 cm by roughly 2 cm area of upper inner arm skin. In alopecia patients, the study followed how the peripheral blood TCR repertoire changed in vivo over primary and secondary sensitization to diphenylcyclopropenone (DPC), a hapten. Patch tests used Finn chambers with 0.01% DPC on the upper back, scored after 6 days by International Contact Dermatitis Research Group standards. Throughout the study period of approximately 23 weeks, patients also received therapeutic DPC doses to the scalp every week. Libraries were pooled for sequencing, and variation in per-sample TCR yields was attributed mainly to small differences in library volumes within the pool. Twenty-nine alopecia patients gave blood for TCR sequencing at one to four time points (pre-sensitization, 2, 6 and 24 weeks). Most of the patients in the cohort were female, and the cohort covered alopecia areata with under or over 50% scalp involvement, alopecia totalis and alopecia universalis. Blood was sampled from patients pre-sensitization (week 0) and at 2, 6 and about 24 weeks after DPC sensitization.

What the work shows at the level of the full study, not this receptor alone: Significantly more large CDR3 similarity clusters were formed by expanded TCRs than by pre-sensitization or healthy control sets, consistent with antigen-driven responses. A positive correlation was found between the number of PT1 expanded TCRs and patch test score, with significance reached at thresholds 8, 16 and 32 but not 4. The number of TCRs above 1 in 1000 frequency did not change with DPC sensitization; there was no evidence of global repertoire structure alterations. Repeated subsampling changed both the strength of the expansion versus patch-test correlation and the threshold at which that correlation became significant. All patients had alopecia, a presumed autoimmune disease, so their immune response might differ from that of healthy individuals.

This specimen's time point label, interpreted: patch test 1, 2 weeks after DPC sensitization. The label giving this sample's treatment or condition can be read as: therapeutic diphenylcyclopropenone sensitization with weekly scalp DPC. At every patch-test visit, the blood draw took place before the patch test was put on. Eligible patients were aged 18 to 70, diagnosed with alopecia, deemed suitable for DPC therapy, and excluded if pregnant. Total RNA was extracted from unfractionated whole blood collected in Tempus Blood RNA tubes. The library was obtained by RACE. Data came from a NextSeq 500. Library preparation attached unique molecular identifiers to individual cDNA molecules for quantitative, reproducible TCR counting. Each blood RNA sample was used to sequence both TCR alpha and TCR beta chains. As for the authors' bioinformatics: The median number of TCRs per sample was approximately 98,000, ranging from 23,224 to 690,600. The Decombinator software suite was used to annotate the V, J and CDR3 of the TCR reads. To make PS versus PT1 abundance plots, every sample was subsampled to the same number of TCRs (28,000). TCRs were defined as expanded if absent before sensitization and observed at least eight times at the 2-week time point. TCRdb reran the public reads through fastp at Q25 and MiXCR, keeping productive beta chains. Rows with a matching CDR3 protein are joined into one entry that keeps the most common DNA and genes. Here the V and J calls rest on TCRdb's processing, not on the authors' analysis. The sample profile shows tens of thousands of distinct CDR3 sequences; approximately 32% of them were found once. About 10% of the sample belongs to the ten largest clones.

The germline V gene (reference sequence) specifies DFQATT as CDR1 and SNEGSKA as CDR2. V is trimmed back by 5 bases and J by 1 base, and the junction contains 4 bases that no gene match accounts for. There are 13 amino acids in the CDR3, from cysteine to phenylalanine inclusive. The DNA shown is the 39-base CDR3, in frame from base 1. The sample was whole blood, taken in connection with sensitization to the hapten diphenylcyclopropenone (DPC). This TCR was sampled from a middle-aged man with alopecia areata. Some clones in this sample may be carry-over from other donors' samples. The chain was built from TRBV20-1 and TRBJ2-7, with TRBD1 identical over 8 junction bases. The CDR3 region: CSALRTGSYEQYF. The DNA sequence reads TGCAGTGCTCTGCGGACAGGGTCCTACGAGCAGTACTTC.